This passage covers 11 T cell receptor beta chains from one sample sequenced in a study of cytomegalovirus exposure and HLA in healthy donors. PCR was performed using 60 Vbeta and 13 Jbeta primers. Measured with immunoSEQ multiplex PCR; TCRdb has only the in-frame clones, and not every one. The repertoire holds some 85,000 clones, with roughly 80% as singletons. The specimen sequenced was PBMCs. The receptors here all came from a woman aged 40 to 55 in good health and CMV-seropositive.

This clone was counted once. This chain uses TRBV7-2 with TRBJ1-2; no clear D. Germline CDR1 and CDR2: SGHTA and FQGNSA. The germline V and J ends were trimmed by 5 bases and 1 base, with 8 bases remaining between them. The CDR3 extends over 13 amino acids. The CDR3 bases are TGTGCCAGCAGCCCCCACAATAACTATGGCTACACCTTC. As protein: CASSPHNNYGYTF.

The V and J genes are TRBV6-5 and TRBJ1-3; 9 bases agree with TRBD1. Germline lookup yields CDR1 MNHEY and CDR2 SVGAGI. Losses at the gene ends were 5 bases for V and 6 bases for J; bases not matched to a gene: 5. The CDR3 is 14 amino acids. The CDR3 region is CASSRTGVTNTIYF. The CDR3 bases are TGTGCCAGCAGTAGGACAGGGGTGACAAACACCATATATTTT.

The chain's CDR3 is CASSFATGGLNEQFF. The CDR3 DNA sequence: TGTGCCAGCAGCTTTGCAACGGGAGGGTTGAATGAGCAGTTCTTC. The rearrangement uses TRBV5-4 and TRBJ2-1; 8 bases fit TRBD2. Per the germline V gene, CDR1 is SGHNT and CDR2 is YYREEE (reference sequence). V lost 2 bases to trimming and J lost 7 bases; unmatched junction nucleotides: 8. The CDR3 consists of 15 residues.

This clone was seen a single time. The identical CDR3 is also encoded by other nucleotide sequences in the sample. The genes are TRBV27 and TRBJ1-5; 7 bases agree with TRBD1. Germline trimming cut 3 bases from V and 4 bases from J; bases unmatched to any gene: 0. Germline V lookup: CDR1 MNHEY, CDR2 SMNVEV (reference sequence). CDR3 length: 13 residues. The CDR3 loop reads CASSLGQNQPQHF. CDR3 coding DNA: TGTGCCAGCAGTTTGGGACAGAATCAGCCCCAGCATTTT.

This chain connects TRBV15 to TRBJ2-1; 8 bases match TRBD2. This CDR3 contains 15 residues. The V gene's germline CDR1 is LNHNV and CDR2 YYDKDF (reference sequence). Germline trimming cut 0 bases from V and 8 bases from J; bases unmatched to any gene: 6. CDR3 nucleotide sequence: TGTGCCACCAGCAGAGATAGTAAGCGGGAGCATGAGCAGTTCTTC. It translates to CATSRDSKREHEQFF. The full variable domain, completed using reference TRBV15 and TRBJ2-1, is DAMVIQNPRYQVTQFGKPVTLSCSQTLNHNVMYWYQQKSSQAPKLLFHYYDKDFNNEADTPDNFQSRRPNTSFCFLDIRSPGLGDTAMYLCATSRDSKREHEQFFGPGTRLTVL.

J is TRBJ2-3 and V is TRBV2, with 7 bases fitting TRBD1. CDR1 and CDR2 (germline): SNHLY, FYNNEI. The CDR3 consists of 15 residues. The trim removed 6 bases at V and 2 bases at J, leaving 8 bases unmatched. CDR3 nucleotides: TGTGCCAGCAGGAACCGGGACAGATACACAGATACGCAGTATTTT. Protein: CASRNRDRYTDTQYF.

The chain combines TRBV11-2 with TRBJ2-1; 13 bases map to TRBD2. V shed 5 bases and J 6 bases; nucleotides not matched to a gene: 4. CDR1 and CDR2 from the germline V gene are SGHAT and FQNNGV. The CDR3 has 15 amino acids. CDR3 sequence: CASSPGTSGINEQFF. In DNA form, the CDR3 reads TGTGCCAGCAGCCCCGGGACTAGCGGGATCAATGAGCAGTTCTTC.

V gene TRBV11-2 combines with J gene TRBJ2-5; TRBD2 agrees at 9 bases. Germline CDR1 is SGHAT and CDR2 is FQNNGV. The CDR3 covers 16 residues. The V gene end was trimmed by 1 base and the J gene end by 7 bases; junction bases not matched to a gene: 10. The CDR3 nucleotides are TGTGCCAGCAGCTTAGTTCTTAGCGGGAGTGATGGGACCCAGTACTTC. It yields the protein CASSLVLSGSDGTQYF.

The sample holds a few counts of this clone. This rearrangement joins TRBV27 to TRBJ2-7, with D tentatively TRBD2 (6 bases). The V and J ends lost 6 bases and 3 bases respectively, with 18 bases between them. This CDR3 has 15 residues. Per the germline V gene, CDR1 is MNHEY and CDR2 is SMNVEV (reference sequence). The CDR3 region has the DNA TGTGCCAGCAGCCCCCGGGACTCAGAAATCTACGAGCAGTACTTC. It is translated as CASSPRDSEIYEQYF.

The rearrangement uses TRBV27 and TRBJ2-1; 9 bases are a match to TRBD2. The CDR3 runs 16 residues. Per the germline V gene, CDR1 is MNHEY and CDR2 is SMNVEV (reference sequence). With V trimmed by 2 bases and J by 5 bases, 7 bases remained unmatched. The CDR3 DNA follows: TGTGCCAGCAGTTTAAAGGTAGCGGGGGATAACAATGAGCAGTTCTTC. Its translation is CASSLKVAGDNNEQFF.

The chain joins TRBV4-1 to TRBJ1-3; tentatively, D is TRBD1 (6 bases). This CDR3 has 17 residues. The germline CDR1 and CDR2 sequences are MGHRA and YSYEKL. V gave up 4 bases and J gave up 0 bases, with 16 bases separating them. The DNA for the CDR3 is TGCGCCAGCAGCCGCGGGGGGCTTGTAATCTCTGGAAACACCATATATTTT. It translates to CASSRGGLVISGNTIYF.